This T cell receptor beta chain was captured by sequencing in a study of control samples from healthy donors and cancer patients (dated by TCRdb to about 2020). The germline V gene provides CDR1 SGHVS and CDR2 FQNEAQ. The V end gives up 3 bases and the J end 4 bases, leaving 5 bases in the junction not matched to a gene. Including the terminal cysteine and phenylalanine, the CDR3 comprises 14 residues. Just the 42-base CDR3 DNA is kept, in frame starting at base 1. The library was made by the immunoSEQ multiplex PCR assay. In its TCRdb copy, this immuneACCESS table keeps in-frame sequences only and misses some clones. Where compared with another copy, unresolved V genes explain less than half of these, and the others have no known cause. The sample table records 400,000 to 500,000 clones; roughly 90% of these occur just once. Of the sample, about 6.3% falls within the top ten clones. Notes on this clone: Its antigen is still unknown. Base qualities are not at hand, and no much larger clone is one base apart.

The receptor comes from a man aged 40-50 years with head and neck cancer. The source material was PBMCs. The chain was built from TRBV7-8 and TRBJ1-1; 7 central nucleotides agree with TRBD1. The sequence in DNA is TGTGCCAGCAGCTTTAACGCAGGGGGCACTGAAGCTTTCTTT. Its translation is CASSFNAGGTEAFF. Supplemented by the reference TRBV7-8 and TRBJ1-1 proteins around the CDR3, the complete variable domain is GAGVSQSPRYKVAKRGQDVALRCDPISGHVSLFWYQQALGQGPEFLTYFQNEAQLDKSGLPSDRFFAERPEGSVSTLKIQRTQQEDSAVYLCASSFNAGGTEAFFGQGTRLTVV.